This TCR beta chain was identified during a study of blood T cell repertoires in COVID-19. Germline CDR1 is SQVTM and CDR2 is ANQGSEA. The CDR3 contains 14 residues. V was shortened by 4 bases and J by 8 bases, with 18 bases between the two germline ends. Some clones are missing from TCRdb's copy, which holds only in-frame ones; the method was immunoSEQ multiplex PCR. The profile shows 130,000 or so clones, roughly 89% of them singletons. This TCR derives from a man in his 60s with COVID-19, enrolled during active disease. What was sequenced was peripheral blood. The rearrangement joins TRBV29-1 to TRBJ1-3; D gene uncertain. The CDR3 here is CSVAYLSRADTIYF. In DNA form, the CDR3 reads TGCAGCGTTGCATACCTCTCGCGGGCGGACACCATATATTTT.